A single sample is the source of the 22 T cell receptor beta chains below, sequenced in a study of blood T cell repertoires in COVID-19. Clones were read by immunoSEQ multiplex PCR, and TCRdb kept only the in-frame ones, dropping some. The table has 250,000 to 350,000 clones, less than 85% seen once. The source material was peripheral blood. The receptor source for this set is a human donor with COVID-19, enrolled during active disease. The donor label of this sample is uncertain.

The chain employs TRBV6-5 and TRBJ1-1; D remains unclear. The CDR3 covers 14 residues. V was cut by 8 bases and J by 2 bases, with 15 bases left in between. Germline-derived CDR1 and CDR2 are MNHEY and SVGAGI. The DNA for the CDR3 is TGTGCCAGCGTCCGTCAACTGTCTAACACTGAAGCTTTCTTT. Its protein is CASVRQLSNTEAFF.

This chain uses TRBV9 with TRBJ1-6; 7 nucleotides line up with TRBD1. V lost 0 bases and J lost 10; bases outside the gene matches: 7. Per germline, CDR1 SGDLS and CDR2 YYNGEE. The CDR3 contains 15 residues. As DNA, the CDR3 is TGTGCCAGCAGCGTAGAGGACAGGCGATCCTCACCCCTCCACTTT. It encodes CASSVEDRRSSPLHF.

The chain couples TRBV6-2 or TRBV6-3 to TRBJ2-2, with TRBD2 as a possible D gene (5 bases). Trimming shortened V by 6 bases and J by 5 bases, and 13 bases separated the two germline ends. There are 14 residues in the CDR3. Looked up from germline, CDR1 is MNHEY and CDR2 is SVGEGT. The CDR3 spells CASSPRRGTGELFF. For the CDR3, the DNA is TGTGCCAGCAGCCCCCGCCGGGGAACCGGGGAGCTGTTTTTT.

Only one count was recorded for this clone. The chain employs TRBV5-1 and TRBJ1-4; D might be TRBD1 (5 bases). Trimming removed 4 bases at V and 0 bases at J, with 22 bases between. The CDR3 is made up of 19 amino acids. The germline V gene has CDR1 SGHRS and CDR2 YFSETQ. The CDR3 sequence: CASSPTLSGGEATNEKLFF. The CDR3 DNA reads TGCGCCAGCAGCCCGACCCTCTCGGGGGGGGAGGCAACTAATGAAAAACTGTTTTTT.

In this sample, this clone turned up a few times. V gene TRBV5-1 combines with J gene TRBJ1-1, with TRBD1 as a possible D gene (5 bases). The germline CDR1 and CDR2 sequences are SGHRS and YFSETQ. V was clipped by 5 bases and J by 1 base, with 12 bases between them. The CDR3 runs 14 residues. The CDR3 sequence: CASRGGQGNTEAFF. CDR3 nucleotides: TGCGCCAGCAGGGGGGGTCAGGGGAACACTGAAGCTTTCTTT.

This chain links TRBV28 with TRBJ2-1; TRBD2 agrees at 8 bases. Trimming removed 4 bases from V and 7 bases from J; junction bases left unmatched: 6. CDR1 is MDHEN, CDR2 SYDVKM, per germline. The CDR3 sequence is 14 residues long. The CDR3 sequence is CASSSPGLENEQFF. CDR3 bases: TGTGCCAGCAGTTCCCCGGGACTAGAAAATGAGCAGTTCTTC.

The chain has TRBV7-3 and TRBJ1-2; weak D call: TRBD1 (6 bases). V gave up 2 bases and J gave up 8 bases, with 21 bases separating them. The germline V gene has CDR1 SGHTA and CDR2 FQGTGA. CDR3 length equals 16 residues. The chain's CDR3 is CASSLGPDQPGTGYTF. CDR3 nucleotide sequence: TGTGCCAGCAGCTTAGGACCCGACCAACCAGGGACAGGCTACACCTTC.

The CDR3: CAISEGQDYGYTF. The CDR3 DNA reads as TGTGCCATCAGTGAGGGACAGGATTATGGCTACACCTTC. The chain employs TRBV10-3 and TRBJ1-2; 7 bases are shared with TRBD1. Trimming at V came to 2 bases and at J to 5 bases, leaving 2 bases not matched to a gene. The CDR3 has 13 residues. CDR1 is ENHRY and CDR2 is SYGVKD in the germline V gene.

The chain joins TRBV27 to TRBJ1-2; 7 bases line up with TRBD1. The CDR3 consists of 14 residues. Germline V gene sequence: CDR1 MNHEY, CDR2 SMNVEV (reference sequence). J gave up 8 bases and V 6 bases, and 12 bases lay outside the gene matches. CDR3 region: CASRLGRGLEGYTF. For the CDR3, the DNA is TGTGCCAGCAGACTGGGTAGGGGGCTAGAAGGCTACACCTTC.

The rearrangement links TRBV27 to TRBJ2-2; 9 nucleotides line up with TRBD2. There are 16 residues in the CDR3. Per germline, CDR1 MNHEY and CDR2 SMNVEV (reference sequence). V shed 7 bases, J shed 4 bases, and the junction held 10 bases outside the gene matches. This CDR3 reads CASTKRLAASTGELFF. CDR3 DNA: TGTGCCAGCACTAAGAGACTAGCGGCGAGCACCGGGGAGCTGTTTTTT.

V is TRBV24-1 and J is TRBJ2-1; 8 bases match TRBD1. Germline assignment: CDR1 KGHDR and CDR2 SFDVKD. After removal of 0 bases from V and 8 bases from J, the junction contained 2 bases not matched to a gene. This CDR3 has 14 amino acids. The CDR3 spells CATSDLQGAHEQFF. CDR3 nucleotide sequence: TGTGCCACCAGTGATTTGCAGGGGGCGCATGAGCAGTTCTTC.

In DNA form, the CDR3 reads TGTGCCAGCTCCTATACTAGCGGGAATGACGAGACCCAGTACTTC. It specifies CASSYTSGNDETQYF. The chain joins TRBV7-6 to TRBJ2-5, with 10 nucleotides matching TRBD2. Germline CDR1 reads SGHVS; CDR2 reads FNYEAQ. This CDR3 spans 15 amino acids. Trimming at V came to 8 bases and at J to 5 bases, leaving 11 bases not matched to a gene. The full variable domain, its missing parts supplied by reference TRBV7-6 and TRBJ2-5, is GAGVSQSPRYKVTKRGQDVALRCDPISGHVSLYWYRQALGQGPEFLTYFNYEAQQDKSGLPNDRFSAERPEGSISTLTIQRTEQRDSAMYRCASSYTSGNDETQYFGPGTRLLVL.

This chain links TRBV11-2 with TRBJ2-7; TRBD1 matches 12 bases. The CDR3 is 17 amino acids. CDR1 SGHAT and CDR2 FQNNGV come from the germline V gene. V dropped 6 bases and J dropped 5; count of bases not matched to a gene: 14. This CDR3 is CASSFQIPGQGANEQYF. Written as DNA, the CDR3 is TGTGCCAGCAGTTTTCAAATTCCGGGACAGGGGGCTAACGAGCAGTACTTC.

The V and J genes are TRBV6-4 and TRBJ2-7; 12 bases agree with TRBD2. The CDR3 contains 15 residues. V dropped 0 bases and J dropped 3; count of bases not matched to a gene: 0. Germline V gene sequence: CDR1 MRHNA, CDR2 SNTAGT. DNA for the CDR3: TGTGCCAGCAGTGACTCGACTAGCGGGAGCTACGAGCAGTACTTC. Encoded protein: CASSDSTSGSYEQYF.

CDR3 coding DNA: TGTGCCATCAGTGAGCAGGGGGGTGCAGATACGCAGTATTTT. Translated: CAISEQGGADTQYF. The chain is built from TRBV10-3 and TRBJ2-3; perhaps TRBD1 as D (7 bases). This CDR3 region has 14 residues. Germline V lookup: CDR1 ENHRY, CDR2 SYGVKD. V dropped 2 bases and J dropped 4 bases, with 10 bases sitting between them.

V is TRBV29-1 and J is TRBJ2-7, with a tentative D call TRBD1 (6 bases). CDR1 and CDR2 (germline): SQVTM, ANQGSEA. Trimming cost V 6 bases and J 7 bases, with 13 bases left between them. CDR3 length: 11 residues. The CDR3: CSVSRGWEQYF. The CDR3 bases are TGCAGCGTGAGCAGGGGTTGGGAGCAGTACTTC.

J is TRBJ2-1 and V is TRBV4-1; the match to TRBD2 covers 8 bases. Germline V gene sequence: CDR1 MGHRA, CDR2 YSYEKL. This CDR3 comprises 14 residues. V gave up 3 bases and J gave up 6 bases; unmatched junction bases: 4. CDR3 nucleotide sequence: TGCGCCAGCAGCCAGGTGGGACTAGGCAATGAGCAGTTCTTC. Translating it yields CASSQVGLGNEQFF.

The chain links TRBV19 to TRBJ1-2, with a weak D call TRBD1 (5 bases). Germline values: CDR1 LNHDA, CDR2 SQIVND (reference sequence). V was clipped by 3 bases and J by 4 bases, with 12 bases between them. This CDR3 region has 14 residues. This chain's CDR3 is CASSISRGTYGYTF. Written as DNA, the CDR3 is TGTGCCAGTAGTATCTCAAGGGGAACCTATGGCTACACCTTC.

The chain combines TRBV14 with TRBJ2-1; 10 bases align to TRBD1. Germline V gene lookup returns CDR1 SGHDN and CDR2 FVKESK. The CDR3 contains 15 residues. The V segment lost 1 base and the J segment 5 bases; nucleotides outside the gene matches: 2. CDR3 in DNA: TGTGCCAGCAGCCAAGGACAGGGGGCCCACAATGAGCAGTTCTTC. Its protein is CASSQGQGAHNEQFF.

This clone appeared a few times. The chain joins TRBV12-5 to TRBJ2-7, with D possibly being TRBD1 (5 bases). Germline V gene lookup returns CDR1 LGHNT and CDR2 FRNRAP. Between the trimmed V and J ends, which lost 6 bases and 5 bases, there was a span of 14 bases. The CDR3 sequence is 13 residues long. The CDR3: CASGRVAGDEQYF. The CDR3 DNA reads as TGTGCTAGTGGCAGGGTCGCTGGAGACGAGCAGTACTTC.

The V gene is TRBV11-2, the J gene TRBJ2-7, with 8 bases fitting TRBD2. This CDR3 spans 16 amino acids. Losses at the gene ends were 5 bases for V and 7 bases for J; bases not matched to a gene: 16. The germline gives CDR1 SGHAT, CDR2 FQNNGV. CDR3: CASSPTRRGGAGEQYF. The CDR3, as DNA: TGTGCCAGCAGCCCGACCCGACGGGGGGGCGCGGGGGAGCAGTACTTC.

The chain recombines TRBV7-2 with TRBJ2-3; D ambiguous. Germline V lookup: CDR1 SGHTA, CDR2 FQGNSA. This CDR3 contains 15 residues. Trimming stripped 5 bases from V and 0 bases from J, with 12 bases between. This CDR3 is CASSPRSGSTDTQYF. The CDR3 DNA reads TGTGCCAGCAGCCCTAGGTCCGGGAGCACAGATACGCAGTATTTT.